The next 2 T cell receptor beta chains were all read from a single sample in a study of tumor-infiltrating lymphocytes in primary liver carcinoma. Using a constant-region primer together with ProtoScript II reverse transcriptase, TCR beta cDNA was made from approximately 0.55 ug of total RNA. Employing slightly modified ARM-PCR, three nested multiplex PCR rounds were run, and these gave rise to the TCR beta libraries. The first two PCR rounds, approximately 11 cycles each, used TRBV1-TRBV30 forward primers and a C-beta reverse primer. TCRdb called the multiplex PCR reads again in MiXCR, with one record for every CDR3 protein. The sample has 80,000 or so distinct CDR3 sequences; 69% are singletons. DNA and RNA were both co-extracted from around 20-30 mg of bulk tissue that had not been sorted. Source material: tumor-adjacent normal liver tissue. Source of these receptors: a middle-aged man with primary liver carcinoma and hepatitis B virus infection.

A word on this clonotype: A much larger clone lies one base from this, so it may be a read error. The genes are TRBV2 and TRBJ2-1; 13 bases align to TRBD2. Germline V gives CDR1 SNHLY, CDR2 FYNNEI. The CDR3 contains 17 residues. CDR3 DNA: TGTGACAGCAGCCCTGGACTAGCGGGGGAGGTACGCAATGAGCAGTTCTTC. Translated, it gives CDSSPGLAGEVRNEQFF. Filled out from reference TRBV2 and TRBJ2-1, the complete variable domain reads EPEVTQTPSHQVTQMGQEVILRCVPISNHLYFYWYRQILGQKVEFLVSFYNNEISEKSEIFDDQFSVERPDGSNFTLKIRSTKLEDSAMYFCDSSPGLAGEVRNEQFFGPGTRLTVL.

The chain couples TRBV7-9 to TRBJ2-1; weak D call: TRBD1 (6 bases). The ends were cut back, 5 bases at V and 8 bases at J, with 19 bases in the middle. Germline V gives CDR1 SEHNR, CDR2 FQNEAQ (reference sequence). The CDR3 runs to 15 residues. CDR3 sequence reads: CASSLRDNDVDEQFF. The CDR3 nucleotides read TGTGCCAGCAGCCTCCGGGACAATGATGTCGATGAGCAGTTCTTC.